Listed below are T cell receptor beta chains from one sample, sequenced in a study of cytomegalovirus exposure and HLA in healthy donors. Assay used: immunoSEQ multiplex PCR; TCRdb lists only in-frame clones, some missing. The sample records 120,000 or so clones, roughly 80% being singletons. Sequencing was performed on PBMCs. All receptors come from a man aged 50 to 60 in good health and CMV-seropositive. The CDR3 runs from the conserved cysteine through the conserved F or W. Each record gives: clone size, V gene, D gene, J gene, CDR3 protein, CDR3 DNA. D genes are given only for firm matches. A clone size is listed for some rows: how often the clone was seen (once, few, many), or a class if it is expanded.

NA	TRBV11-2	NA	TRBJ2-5	CASSSRDNGETQYF	TGTGCCAGCAGCAGCCGGGACAACGGAGAGACCCAGTACTTC
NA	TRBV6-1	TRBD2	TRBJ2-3	CAVPGGTTDTQYF	TGTGCCGTCCCGGGGGGAACAACAGATACGCAGTATTTT
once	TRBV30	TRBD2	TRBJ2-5	CAWSVSGGETQYF	TGTGCCTGGAGTGTATCGGGGGGAGAGACCCAGTACTTC
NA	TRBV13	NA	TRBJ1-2	CASSLDQGYGYTF	TGTGCCAGCAGCTTAGACCAGGGCTATGGCTACACCTTC
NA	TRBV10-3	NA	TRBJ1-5	CAIGEVSNQPQHF	TGTGCCATCGGAGAGGTTAGCAATCAGCCCCAGCATTTT
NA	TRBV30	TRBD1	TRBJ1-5	CAWSLTGNNQPQHF	TGTGCCTGGAGTTTGACAGGGAACAATCAGCCCCAGCATTTT
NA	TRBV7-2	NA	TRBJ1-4	CASSLNPGSGEKLFF	TGTGCCAGCAGCTTAAATCCAGGTTCGGGAGAAAAACTGTTTTTT
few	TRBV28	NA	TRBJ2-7	CASSPLGPYEQYF	TGTGCCAGCAGTCCACTAGGGCCCTACGAGCAGTACTTC
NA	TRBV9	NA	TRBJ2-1	CASSVSTEQFF	TGTGCCAGCAGCGTGAGTACTGAGCAGTTCTTC
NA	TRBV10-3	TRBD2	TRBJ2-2	CAISVEGLASIRELFF	TGTGCCATCAGTGTCGAGGGACTAGCTTCGATCCGGGAGCTGTTTTTT
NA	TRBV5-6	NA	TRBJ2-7	CASSLGQVKPYEQYF	TGTGCCAGCAGCTTGGGACAGGTAAAGCCCTACGAGCAGTACTTC
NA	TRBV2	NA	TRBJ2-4	CASIGEGIQYF	TGTGCCAGCATTGGCGAGGGCATTCAGTACTTC
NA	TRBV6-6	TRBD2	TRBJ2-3	CASSRLAGFTDTQYF	TGTGCCAGCAGCCGACTAGCGGGGTTCACAGATACGCAGTATTTT
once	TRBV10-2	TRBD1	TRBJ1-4	CASSPTGGSEKLFF	TGCGCCAGCAGCCCTACAGGGGGAAGCGAAAAACTGTTTTTT
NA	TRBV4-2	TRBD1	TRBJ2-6	CASSQGSGTGAGANVLTF	TGTGCCAGCAGCCAAGGTTCCGGGACAGGGGCCGGGGCCAACGTCCTGACTTTC
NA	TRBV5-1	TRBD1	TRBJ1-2	CASSLEEQPGQGVRNYGYTF	TGCGCCAGCAGCTTGGAGGAGCAACCGGGACAGGGGGTCCGAAACTATGGCTACACCTTC
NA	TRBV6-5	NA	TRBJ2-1	CASSYSIVAPYNEQFF	TGTGCCAGCAGTTACTCGATAGTAGCGCCGTACAATGAGCAGTTCTTC
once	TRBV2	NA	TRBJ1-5	CASKGQGGNQPQHF	TGTGCCAGTAAGGGGCAGGGTGGAAATCAGCCCCAGCATTTT
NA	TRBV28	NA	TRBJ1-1	CASSFGQGRTEAFF	TGTGCCAGCAGTTTCGGGCAGGGAAGGACTGAAGCTTTCTTT
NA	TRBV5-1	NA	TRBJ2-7	CASSPTGPYEQYF	TGCGCCAGCAGCCCGACAGGTCCCTACGAGCAGTACTTC
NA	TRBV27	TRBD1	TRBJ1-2	CASSLWGQGVRGNYGYTF	TGTGCCAGCAGTTTATGGGGACAGGGGGTGAGAGGTAACTATGGCTACACCTTC
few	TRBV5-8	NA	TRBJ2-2	CASSTPFLGAELFF	TGTGCCAGCAGCACCCCATTCCTAGGGGCGGAGCTGTTTTTT
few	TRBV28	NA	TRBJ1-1	CASLKKIEAFF	TGTGCCAGCCTTAAAAAAATAGAAGCTTTCTTT